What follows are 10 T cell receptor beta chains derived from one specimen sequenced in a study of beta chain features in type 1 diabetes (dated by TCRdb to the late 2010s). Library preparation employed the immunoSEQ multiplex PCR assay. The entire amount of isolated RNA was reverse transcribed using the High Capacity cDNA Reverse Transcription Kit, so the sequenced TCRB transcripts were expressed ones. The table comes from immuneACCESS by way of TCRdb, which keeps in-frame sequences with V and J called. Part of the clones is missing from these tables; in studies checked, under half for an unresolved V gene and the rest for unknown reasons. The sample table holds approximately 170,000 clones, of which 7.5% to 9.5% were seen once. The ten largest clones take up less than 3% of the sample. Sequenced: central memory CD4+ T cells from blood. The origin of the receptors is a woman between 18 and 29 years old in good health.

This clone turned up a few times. CDR3: CASSLSSNHEQFF. DNA of the CDR3: TGTGCCAGCAGCTTAAGCTCGAATCATGAGCAGTTCTTC. The chain joins TRBV7-2 to TRBJ2-1; D not resolved. Germline values: CDR1 SGHTA, CDR2 FQGNSA. This CDR3 spans 13 amino acids. Deletions cut 2 bases from V and 8 bases from J, with 10 bases between.

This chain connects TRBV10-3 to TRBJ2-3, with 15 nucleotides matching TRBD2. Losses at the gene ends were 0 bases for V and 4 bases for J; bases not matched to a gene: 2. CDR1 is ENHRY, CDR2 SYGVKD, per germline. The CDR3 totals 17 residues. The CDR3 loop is CAISESRTSGGADTQYF. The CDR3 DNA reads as TGTGCCATCAGTGAGTCGAGGACTAGCGGGGGGGCAGATACGCAGTATTTT.

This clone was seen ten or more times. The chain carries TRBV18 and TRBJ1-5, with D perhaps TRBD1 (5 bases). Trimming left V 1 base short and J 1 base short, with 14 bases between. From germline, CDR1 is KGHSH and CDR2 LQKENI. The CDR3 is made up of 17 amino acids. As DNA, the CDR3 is TGTGCCAGCTCACCACGTCCGGCCGGGGGAAGCAATCAGCCCCAGCATTTT. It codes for CASSPRPAGGSNQPQHF.

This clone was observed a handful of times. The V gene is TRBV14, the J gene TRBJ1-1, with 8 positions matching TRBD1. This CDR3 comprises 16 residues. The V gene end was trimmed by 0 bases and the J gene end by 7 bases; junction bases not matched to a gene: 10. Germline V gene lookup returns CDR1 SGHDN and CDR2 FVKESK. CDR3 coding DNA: TGTGCCAGCAGCCAAGATCTGCCACCTACAGGGGGTGAAGCTTTCTTT. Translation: CASSQDLPPTGGEAFF.

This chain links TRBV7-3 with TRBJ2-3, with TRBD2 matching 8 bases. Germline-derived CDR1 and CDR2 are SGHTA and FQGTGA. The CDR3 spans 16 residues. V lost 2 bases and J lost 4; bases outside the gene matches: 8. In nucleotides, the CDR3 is TGTGCCAGCAGCTTAGCGTTAGGGACTAGACCAGATACGCAGTATTTT. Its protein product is CASSLALGTRPDTQYF.

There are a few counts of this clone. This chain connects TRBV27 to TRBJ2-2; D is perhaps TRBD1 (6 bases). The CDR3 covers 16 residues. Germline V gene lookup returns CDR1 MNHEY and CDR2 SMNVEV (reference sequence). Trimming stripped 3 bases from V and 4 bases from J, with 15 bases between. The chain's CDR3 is CASSFPTRQVTGELFF. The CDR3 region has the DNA TGTGCCAGCAGTTTCCCGACCCGACAGGTCACCGGGGAGCTGTTTTTT.

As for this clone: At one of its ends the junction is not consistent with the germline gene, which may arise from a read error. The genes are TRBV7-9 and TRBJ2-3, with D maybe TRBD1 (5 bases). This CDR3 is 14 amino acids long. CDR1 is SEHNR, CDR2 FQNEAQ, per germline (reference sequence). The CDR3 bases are TGTGCCAGCTGCTTAAGGGGCTTCGCAGATACGCAGTATTTT. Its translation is CASCLRGFADTQYF. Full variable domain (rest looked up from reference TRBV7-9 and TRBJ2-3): DTGVSQNPRHKITKRGQNVTFRCDPISEHNRLYWYRQTLGQGPEFLTYFQNEAQLEKSRLLSDRFSAERPKGSFSTLEIQRTEQGDSAMYLCASCLRGFADTQYFGPGTRLTVL.

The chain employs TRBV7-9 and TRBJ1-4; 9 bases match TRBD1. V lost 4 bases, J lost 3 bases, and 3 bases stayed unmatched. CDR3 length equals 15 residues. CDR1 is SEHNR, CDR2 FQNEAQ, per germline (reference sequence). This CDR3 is CASSSRQGANEKLFF. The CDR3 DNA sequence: TGTGCCAGCAGCTCCCGACAGGGGGCTAATGAAAAACTGTTTTTT.

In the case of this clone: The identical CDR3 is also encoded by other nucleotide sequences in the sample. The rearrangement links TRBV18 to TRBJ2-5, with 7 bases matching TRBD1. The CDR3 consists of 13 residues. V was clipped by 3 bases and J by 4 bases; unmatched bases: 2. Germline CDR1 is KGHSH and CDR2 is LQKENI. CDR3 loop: CASSPGQRETQYF. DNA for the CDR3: TGTGCCAGCTCACCGGGACAGCGAGAGACCCAGTACTTC.

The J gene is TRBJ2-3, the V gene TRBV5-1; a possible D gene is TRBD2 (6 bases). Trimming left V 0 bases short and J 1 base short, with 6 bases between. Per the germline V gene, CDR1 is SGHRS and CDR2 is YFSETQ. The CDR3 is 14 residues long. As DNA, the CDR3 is TGCGCCAGCAGCTTGGCGGGAGGCACAGATACGCAGTATTTT. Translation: CASSLAGGTDTQYF. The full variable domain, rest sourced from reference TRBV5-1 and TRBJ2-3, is KAGVTQTPRYLIKTRGQQVTLSCSPISGHRSVSWYQQTPGQGLQFLFEYFSETQRNKGNFPGRFSGRQFSNSRSEMNVSTLELGDSALYLCASSLAGGTDTQYFGPGTRLTVL.